The following is a T cell receptor beta chain sequence with its context. The antigen remains undetermined. A much larger clone is a single base away; this may be a read error. The sample originates from a study of molecular identifiers for immune sequencing clone quantification. General study results and limits: Shared barcodes on identical TCR molecules could underestimate the sizes of highly expanded clones. Clones above 20 RNA copies held over 98% of effector molecules, under 1% in naive cells.

Naive CD8 T cells were picked out by sorting for CD8+CD4-CCR7+CD45RA+. TCR libraries were built in bulk with a published protocol and specific TCR primers. TCRdb reanalysed the PCR reads using MiXCR and keeps one entry per CDR3 protein. The sample holds about 640,000 distinct CDR3 sequences; about 20% are singletons and the top ten take roughly 0.85%. V was shortened by 4 bases and J by 0 bases, with 18 bases between the two germline ends. The CDR3 length is 17 residues. The germline V gene has CDR1 MNHEY and CDR2 SVGAGI. Sample: naive CD8+ T cells from blood, with Jurkat cell RNA spiked in. Subset reported: FACS-sorted CD8+CD4-CCR7+CD45RA+ naive T cells. The chain couples TRBV6-5 to TRBJ2-5; D gene uncertain. This receptor was identified in a human donor in good health. Some libraries in this study had Jurkat cell RNA spiked in. The CDR3 coding sequence is TGTGCCAGCAGTTTCGGACGCCACTTAGTGTACCAAGAGACCCAGTACTTC. Its translation is CASSFGRHLVYQETQYF.